The clone carrying this T cell receptor (beta chain) was recorded a few times. This specimen belongs to a study of T-cell reconstitution after alpha-beta-depleted transplantation in children. The CDR3 has 13 amino acids. Trimming removed 3 bases at V and 3 bases at J, with 6 bases between. CDR1 and CDR2 from the germline V gene are LNHDA and SQIVND (reference sequence). The TCRbeta library was prepared with unique molecular identifiers. TCRdb itself ran the PCR reads through MiXCR, one entry per CDR3 protein. The top ten clones hold over 10% of a sample with some 200,000 distinct CDR3 sequences, 13% to 15% of them seen once.

The receptor's source is a human donor who donated a stem cell graft to a child with acute lymphoblastic leukemia. The chain combines TRBV19 with TRBJ2-1; no clear D gene. Sequenced material: PBMCs from the stem cell graft donor, taken from the stem cell graft. This chain's CDR3 is CASSMGNYNEQFF. The DNA of the CDR3 is TGTGCCAGTAGTATGGGGAACTACAATGAGCAGTTCTTC.